The 18 T cell receptor beta chains listed next were all sequenced from one sample in a study of identical twins. TCRdb called the 5' RACE reads again in MiXCR, with one record for every CDR3 protein. The sample has under 1 million distinct CDR3 sequences, approximately 13% seen once. A further study also used this sample, focusing on yellow fever vaccine responses in identical twins.

The sequenced sample consisted of PBMCs. Receptors originate from a woman aged 18-29 years in good health.

The chain is built from TRBV3-1 and TRBJ1-4; no firm D call. The CDR3 is 13 amino acids. Germline V gene data show CDR1 as LGHDT and CDR2 as YNNKEL (reference sequence). V shed 8 bases and J shed 7 bases, with 14 bases lying between them. The CDR3 sequence is CASGDPELEKLFF. The CDR3 nucleotides are TGTGCCAGCGGGGATCCGGAGCTTGAAAAACTGTTTTTT.

This clonotype was seen more than once but under ten times. The chain recombines TRBV20-1 with TRBJ2-3, with D possibly being TRBD2 (6 bases). This CDR3 has 15 residues. The V end lost 6 bases, the J end lost 0 bases, and 16 bases lay between the germline ends. The germline CDR1 and CDR2 sequences are DFQATT and SNEGSKA (reference sequence). CDR3 amino acids: CSASGWASSTDTQYF. CDR3 in DNA: TGCAGTGCCAGCGGGTGGGCCTCTAGCACAGATACGCAGTATTTT.

This clonotype was observed a handful of times. V usage is TRBV6-1 and J usage is TRBJ1-2; 7 nucleotides line up with TRBD1. The ends lost 5 bases at V and 2 bases at J; junction bases unmatched: 8. The CDR3 contains 15 residues. Germline assignment: CDR1 MNHNS and CDR2 SASEGT. The CDR3 spells CASSQRQGVNYGYTF. In nucleotides, the CDR3 is TGTGCCAGCAGTCAACGACAGGGAGTGAACTATGGCTACACCTTC.

This clonotype was recorded a few times. The DNA of the CDR3 is TGTGCCAGCAGCTTGGTGGTGGGGCTTACTTTAATTCATACCTACGAGCAGTACGTC. Its translation is CASSLVVGLTLIHTYEQYV. V usage is TRBV5-4 and J usage is TRBJ2-7, with D possibly matching TRBD1 (5 bases). The CDR3 is 19 residues long. The germline V gene encodes CDR1 SGHNT and CDR2 YYREEE (reference sequence). The ends were cut back, 0 bases at V and 2 bases at J, with 24 bases in the middle.

This clonotype has a count of ten or more. The chain combines TRBV3-1 with TRBJ2-1; no clear D. CDR3 length: 15 amino acids. Germline V gene lookup returns CDR1 LGHDT and CDR2 YNNKEL (reference sequence). V lost 0 bases to trimming and J lost 0 bases, with 6 bases between them. DNA for the CDR3: TGTGCCAGCAGCCAAGAAGAGAGCTCCTACAATGAGCAGTTCTTC. Translated: CASSQEESSYNEQFF.

This clonotype occurred a few times. The genes are TRBV6-5 and TRBJ2-7; tentatively, D is TRBD1 or TRBD2 (5 bases each). CDR1 MNHEY and CDR2 SVGAGI come from the germline V gene. Trimming cost V 3 bases and J 1 base, with 13 bases left between them. There are 15 residues in the CDR3. The CDR3 sequence: CASSYLFGGSYEQYF. The CDR3 bases are TGTGCCAGCAGTTATCTATTTGGGGGTTCCTACGAGCAGTACTTC.

The chain employs TRBV28 and TRBJ2-2; D tentatively fits TRBD1 or TRBD2 (5 bases each). V was clipped by 8 bases and J by 6 bases, with 16 bases between them. Germline V CDR1 and CDR2: MDHEN, SYDVKM. This CDR3 spans 14 amino acids. The CDR3 DNA is TGTGCCAGCCTTTGGGGGACGGGTGCCGGGGAGCTGTTTTTT. Its protein is CASLWGTGAGELFF.

The chain has TRBV5-1 and TRBJ2-1; tentative D call: TRBD2 (6 bases). Germline V gene sequence: CDR1 SGHRS, CDR2 YFSETQ. The CDR3 has 16 residues. Trimming cost V 4 bases and J 3 bases, with 17 bases left between them. The chain's CDR3 is CASSLGGSLNYNEQFF. CDR3 in DNA: TGCGCCAGCAGCCTGGGGGGTTCACTTAACTACAATGAGCAGTTCTTC.

Only a few counts were recorded for this clonotype. The rearrangement joins TRBV20-1 to TRBJ2-1; 8 bases are shared with TRBD1. Germline-derived CDR1 and CDR2 are DFQATT and SNEGSKA (reference sequence). J was trimmed by 6 bases and V by 4 bases; bases with no gene match: 8. The CDR3 is 14 amino acids. CDR3 residues: CSATRTGWGNEQFF. Written as DNA, the CDR3 is TGCAGTGCTACGAGGACAGGGTGGGGCAATGAGCAGTTCTTC.

The gene calls are TRBV6-2 or TRBV6-3 and TRBJ2-7; D is uncertain. The CDR3 runs to 13 residues. Germline V lookup: CDR1 MNHEY, CDR2 SVGEGT. Trimming shortened V by 2 bases and J by 0 bases, and 5 bases separated the two germline ends. The CDR3 loop reads CASSYLGSYEQYV. The CDR3 coding sequence is TGTGCCAGCAGTTACCTGGGCTCCTACGAGCAGTACGTC.

This clonotype was seen many times. This rearrangement joins TRBV18 to TRBJ2-2, with D perhaps matching TRBD2 (6 bases). The CDR3 covers 14 residues. CDR1 KGHSH and CDR2 LQKENI come from the germline V gene. V shed 5 bases and J shed 3 bases, with 10 bases lying between them. The CDR3 is CASSSAGHTGELFF. DNA for the CDR3: TGTGCCAGCTCATCAGCGGGTCACACCGGGGAGCTGTTTTTT.

The chain recombines TRBV5-1 with TRBJ1-6; D perhaps matches TRBD1 (5 bases). This CDR3 is 17 amino acids long. CDR1 SGHRS and CDR2 YFSETQ come from the germline V gene. V was shortened by 4 bases and J by 10 bases, with 24 bases between the two germline ends. CDR3 residues: CASSPTGHPIVESPLHF. The CDR3 DNA follows: TGCGCCAGCAGCCCCACCGGACACCCCATCGTGGAATCACCCCTCCACTTT. The full variable domain, rest sourced from reference TRBV5-1 and TRBJ1-6, is KAGVTQTPRYLIKTRGQQVTLSCSPISGHRSVSWYQQTPGQGLQFLFEYFSETQRNKGNFPGRFSGRQFSNSRSEMNVSTLELGDSALYLCASSPTGHPIVESPLHFGNGTRLTVT.

This clonotype showed up just a few times. This chain joins TRBV10-1 and TRBJ2-1; 8 positions match TRBD2. With 2 bases clipped from V and 2 bases from J, the junction kept 2 bases outside the gene matches. In germline, CDR1 is WNHNN, CDR2 SYGVQD (reference sequence). This CDR3 spans 15 amino acids. The CDR3 bases are TGCGCCAGCAGTGAGGGGCGGGAGGCCTACAATGAGCAGTTCTTC. Its protein is CASSEGREAYNEQFF.

The sample holds a few counts of this clonotype. V is TRBV21-1 and J is TRBJ2-3; the D segment call TRBD1 is taken from the table without a DNA check. TRBV21-1 is designated a pseudogene. The CDR3 covers 14 residues. The CDR3 is CASRMTGAADTQYF. The CDR3 region has the DNA TGTGCCAGCAGAATGACAGGGGCGGCAGATACGCAGTATTTT.

The gene calls are TRBV28 and TRBJ2-3; 10 bases are a match to TRBD2. The germline gives CDR1 MDHEN, CDR2 SYDVKM. CDR3 length equals 18 residues. With 2 bases clipped from V and 5 bases from J, the junction kept 13 bases outside the gene matches. The chain's CDR3 is CASSLQGLAVPFRDTQYF. The CDR3 bases are TGTGCCAGCAGTTTACAAGGACTAGCGGTACCCTTCAGAGATACGCAGTATTTT.

This clonotype was observed at least ten times. The rearrangement joins TRBV15 to TRBJ2-5, with a tentative D call TRBD2 (5 bases). Germline V lookup: CDR1 LNHNV, CDR2 YYDKDF (reference sequence). Between the trimmed V and J ends, which lost 3 bases and 4 bases, there was a span of 12 bases. This CDR3 is built from 14 residues. This chain's CDR3 is CATSSFLAGETQYF. The CDR3 nucleotides read TGTGCCACCAGCAGTTTCCTAGCTGGAGAGACCCAGTACTTC.

This clonotype was counted only a few times. The chain joins TRBV12-3 or TRBV12-4 to TRBJ2-2; 12 positions agree with TRBD2. Germline trimming cut 4 bases from V and 7 bases from J; bases unmatched to any gene: 7. The CDR3 is 16 residues long. CDR3 DNA sequence: TGTGCCAGCAGTTCCACCGGACTAGCGGGAAACGGGGAGCTGTTTTTT. Translating it yields CASSSTGLAGNGELFF.

This clonotype was detected many times. The V and J genes are TRBV4-2 and TRBJ2-1; D is undetermined. Germline lookup yields CDR1 LGHNA and CDR2 YNFKEQ. The CDR3 totals 13 residues. Trimming took off 0 bases at V and 6 bases at J, with 6 bases between the two ends. CDR3 protein: CASSQDGFNEQFF. The CDR3 DNA reads as TGTGCCAGCAGCCAAGATGGGTTCAATGAGCAGTTCTTC.